This T cell receptor beta chain stems from a study of CD8+ T cells in alopecia areata. Study findings and constraints: While patients received tofacitinib, many expanded lesional clones remained present in scalp and blood. The study found TCR sharing across patients less clear than in mice, possibly for HLA reasons.

RNA extraction and reverse transcription yielded cDNA as sequencing template. The method was immunoSEQ multiplex PCR; TCRdb's version includes in-frame clones alone and lacks a portion of them. Of 150,000 to 200,000 clones in the sample, around 60% were seen once. Comments on this clone: Its target is not known.

As to treatment: oral pan-JAK inhibitor, 5-10 mg twice daily. The germline CDR1 and CDR2 sequences are MNHNY and SVGAGI (reference sequence). CDR3 size: 14 residues. Trimming removed 4 bases at V and 3 bases at J, with 7 bases between. Specimen: CD4+ T cells sorted from blood, collected around week 47, from a patient treated with tofacitinib. This sequence joins TRBV6-6 and TRBJ2-6; D gene uncertain. This TCR was recovered from a human donor with alopecia areata. In nucleotides, the CDR3 is TGTGCCAGCAGTTCCGCAGGTGGGGCCAACGTCCTGACTTTC. Translating it yields CASSSAGGANVLTF.